Presented here are 27 T cell receptor beta chains from one specimen sequenced in a study of a mutant IDH1 vaccine in newly diagnosed glioma. Generated by immunoSEQ multiplex PCR, the TCRdb table keeps only in-frame clones and is missing some. The sample carries some 21,000 clones, over 75% recorded once. Time point indicated: baseline, week 1 (first vaccination visit). The treatment was: pre-vaccination baseline after standard-of-care therapy. The source material was PBMCs, sampled from a glioma patient treated with radiotherapy, temozolomide or both. These receptors were taken from a man aged 40-49 years with glioma.

This chain connects TRBV28 to TRBJ1-4; D may be TRBD1 (5 bases). The CDR3 loop spans 15 amino acids. V lost 5 bases and J lost 7, with 17 bases in between. Germline CDR1 reads MDHEN; CDR2 reads SYDVKM. The CDR3: CASSQTGIRGEKLFF. CDR3 DNA: TGTGCCAGCAGTCAAACAGGAATCCGTGGTGAAAAACTGTTTTTT.

This rearrangement joins TRBV6-6 to TRBJ1-1; D remains unclear. The length of the CDR3 is 14 residues. Germline V lookup: CDR1 MNHNY, CDR2 SVGAGI (reference sequence). Trimming left V 0 bases short and J 6 bases short, with 11 bases between. The CDR3 bases are TGTGCCAGCAGTTACTCGAGGGAGGGCGCTGAAGCTTTCTTT. Amino acids: CASSYSREGAEAFF.

This chain connects TRBV6-6 to TRBJ2-5; D unclear. The CDR3 runs 12 residues. The germline V gene encodes CDR1 MNHNY and CDR2 SVGAGI (reference sequence). The germline V and J ends were trimmed by 9 bases and 4 bases, with 12 bases remaining between them. The CDR3, as DNA: TGTGCCAGTAGGCCTAGAGTAGAGACCCAGTACTTC. As protein: CASRPRVETQYF.

This clone is a singleton in its sample. The chain uses TRBV6-4 and TRBJ2-2; 8 bases line up with TRBD2. Per germline, CDR1 MRHNA and CDR2 SNTAGT. J gave up 4 bases and V 0 bases, and 4 bases lay outside the gene matches. The CDR3 loop spans 16 amino acids. The DNA of the CDR3 is TGTGCCAGCAGTGACTCATCTAGCGGGTTCACCGGGGAGCTGTTTTTT. Encoded protein: CASSDSSSGFTGELFF.

In its sample, this clone was seen once. The chain combines TRBV27 with TRBJ1-2, with D possibly being TRBD1 (5 bases). Trimming took 2 bases from V and 8 from J, leaving 12 bases between them. The CDR3 spans 13 residues. CDR1 is MNHEY, CDR2 SMNVEV, per germline (reference sequence). The CDR3 sequence is CASSLIGGEGYTF. Here the CDR3 DNA reads TGTGCCAGCAGTTTAATTGGGGGAGAAGGCTACACCTTC.

This chain uses TRBV6-6 with TRBJ2-3, with 9 bases identical to TRBD1. V shed 8 bases, J shed 1 base, and the junction held 7 bases outside the gene matches. CDR1 is MNHNY and CDR2 is SVGAGI in the germline V gene (reference sequence). The length of the CDR3 is 15 residues. The CDR3 reads CASGLQGAGTDTQYF. The CDR3 DNA is TGTGCCAGCGGCTTACAGGGGGCAGGCACAGATACGCAGTATTTT.

This rearrangement joins TRBV2 to TRBJ2-5; TRBD2 aligns across 14 bases. V was pared by 4 bases and J by 3 bases, with 4 bases of the junction left unmatched. This CDR3 has 16 amino acids. The germline CDR1 and CDR2 sequences are SNHLY and FYNNEI. The CDR3 region has the DNA TGTGCCAGCAGTGCTAGACTAGCGGGAGGGGAAGAGACCCAGTACTTC. As protein: CASSARLAGGEETQYF.

This clone occurred a few times. V usage is TRBV14 and J usage is TRBJ1-6, with a tentative D call TRBD1 (5 bases). The CDR3 runs to 14 residues. Germline V gene sequence: CDR1 SGHDN, CDR2 FVKESK. Trimming removed 4 bases from V and 7 bases from J, with 11 bases in between. This CDR3 is CASSPTGDNSPLHF. CDR3 nucleotides: TGTGCCAGCAGCCCCACGGGGGACAATTCACCCCTCCACTTT.

This chain uses TRBV10-2 with TRBJ1-5; TRBD1 is a possible D gene (5 bases). Trimming left V 4 bases short and J 7 bases short, with 17 bases between. The CDR3 spans 15 residues. Germline loops: CDR1 WSHSY, CDR2 SAAADI. CDR3 protein: CASSAGGEGGQPQHF. The CDR3, as DNA: TGCGCCAGCAGTGCCGGGGGGGAGGGAGGACAGCCCCAGCATTTT.

This chain connects TRBV18 to TRBJ2-7; maybe TRBD1 (6 bases). This CDR3 is 12 amino acids long. Germline CDR1 KGHSH, CDR2 LQKENI. V was cut by 6 bases and J by 4 bases, with 10 bases left in between. CDR3 sequence: CASSSTGYEQYF. The DNA of the CDR3 is TGTGCCAGCTCGTCAACAGGGTACGAGCAGTACTTC.

The chain recombines TRBV6-5 with TRBJ2-1; 9 nucleotides match TRBD1. Losses at the gene ends were 4 bases for V and 9 bases for J; bases not matched to a gene: 13. CDR1 and CDR2 (germline): MNHEY, SVGAGI. The CDR3 is made up of 16 amino acids. Here the CDR3 DNA reads TGTGCCAGCAGTTTATTAACCGGGACAGGGCGTACTGAGCAGTTCTTC. Its protein is CASSLLTGTGRTEQFF.

The chain employs TRBV10-1 and TRBJ2-2; D remains unclear. The germline CDR1 and CDR2 sequences are WNHNN and SYGVQD (reference sequence). The CDR3 covers 14 residues. The V gene lost 0 bases and the J gene lost 6 bases, with 8 bases spanning the gap. The CDR3: CASSESTRSGELFF. The CDR3 DNA reads as TGCGCCAGCAGTGAGTCGACGAGGTCCGGGGAGCTGTTTTTT.

V is TRBV2 and J is TRBJ2-5, with D perhaps TRBD1 or TRBD2 (5 bases each). There are 15 residues in the CDR3. Trimming took 4 bases from V and 0 from J, leaving 12 bases between them. CDR1 and CDR2 (germline): SNHLY, FYNNEI. CDR3 coding DNA: TGTGCCAGCAGTGGAGGGACGGGGAACCAAGAGACCCAGTACTTC. This sequence encodes CASSGGTGNQETQYF.

This chain joins TRBV2 and TRBJ1-1, with D hard to call. CDR1 SNHLY and CDR2 FYNNEI come from the germline V gene. CDR3 length: 12 residues. Trimming shortened V by 8 bases and J by 7 bases, and 14 bases separated the two germline ends. CDR3: CASSQFVVEAFF. CDR3 DNA sequence: TGTGCCAGCTCCCAATTCGTGGTTGAAGCTTTCTTT.

The gene calls are TRBV6-1 and TRBJ1-2, with D tentatively TRBD1 (5 bases). With 4 bases removed from V and 3 bases from J, the gap between germline ends came to 9 bases. The germline V gene has CDR1 MNHNS and CDR2 SASEGT. The CDR3 has 13 amino acids. This CDR3 reads CASSVDRDYGYTF. As DNA, the CDR3 is TGTGCCAGCAGTGTTGACAGAGACTATGGCTACACCTTC.

In its sample, this clone was seen a few times. The chain employs TRBV18 and TRBJ1-2; a weak D match, TRBD1 (6 bases). The V gene's germline CDR1 is KGHSH and CDR2 LQKENI. The germline V and J ends were trimmed by 4 bases and 8 bases, with 17 bases remaining between them. The CDR3 length is 14 residues. The CDR3 DNA is TGTGCCAGCTCACGACTGGAGTCACAGGGAGGCTACACCTTC. Translating gives CASSRLESQGGYTF.

This clone was recorded only once. This CDR3 is CASSGPGGSNTEAFF. CDR3 coding DNA: TGTGCCAGCAGTGGACCAGGGGGTTCGAACACTGAAGCTTTCTTT. The chain uses TRBV2 and TRBJ1-1; 7 nucleotides match TRBD1. V trimming: 4 bases; J trimming: 1 base; junction bases outside the gene matches: 6. The V gene's germline CDR1 is SNHLY and CDR2 FYNNEI. The CDR3 totals 15 residues.

This clone was recorded only once. This sequence joins TRBV4-2 and TRBJ1-4; 9 nucleotides align to TRBD1. Germline V gives CDR1 LGHNA, CDR2 YNFKEQ. V lost 3 bases and J lost 5; bases outside the gene matches: 10. CDR3 length equals 17 residues. CDR3 residues: CASSQRPGQGVNEKLFF. As DNA, the CDR3 is TGTGCCAGCAGCCAGAGGCCGGGACAGGGTGTGAATGAAAAACTGTTTTTT.

V usage is TRBV10-3 and J usage is TRBJ1-1; D is uncertain. V was clipped by 3 bases and J by 0 bases, with 11 bases between them. The CDR3 loop spans 15 amino acids. Per the germline V gene, CDR1 is ENHRY and CDR2 is SYGVKD. This CDR3 is CAISDHSDMNTEAFF. The DNA for the CDR3 is TGTGCCATCAGTGACCACAGCGATATGAACACTGAAGCTTTCTTT.

This chain links TRBV6-5 with TRBJ2-7; tentatively, D is TRBD2 (5 bases). V was cut by 2 bases and J by 6 bases, with 17 bases left in between. Germline V gene data show CDR1 as MNHEY and CDR2 as SVGAGI. The CDR3 sequence is 15 residues long. This CDR3 is CASSYPGLPNGEQYF. CDR3 nucleotide sequence: TGTGCCAGCAGTTACCCCGGACTCCCCAACGGCGAGCAGTACTTC.

This clone was observed a single time. V usage is TRBV7-2 and J usage is TRBJ1-6; D is unresolved. Trimming removed 5 bases from V and 10 bases from J, with 9 bases in between. The CDR3 contains 12 residues. Germline V gives CDR1 SGHTA, CDR2 FQGNSA. CDR3 in amino acids: CASSLLESPLHF. CDR3 sequence (DNA): TGTGCCAGCAGCCTCCTAGAATCACCCCTCCACTTT.

The chain carries TRBV2 and TRBJ2-1, with 8 bases fitting TRBD1. The CDR3 extends over 15 amino acids. Germline-derived CDR1 and CDR2 are SNHLY and FYNNEI. Germline trimming cut 7 bases from V and 0 bases from J; bases unmatched to any gene: 5. This chain's CDR3 is CASKVGTGSYNEQFF. The CDR3 DNA reads TGTGCCAGCAAGGTGGGGACAGGCTCCTACAATGAGCAGTTCTTC.

The V and J genes are TRBV4-1 and TRBJ1-2; 8 nucleotides line up with TRBD1. CDR1 and CDR2 (germline): MGHRA, YSYEKL. The CDR3 loop spans 17 amino acids. With V trimmed by 4 bases and J by 0 bases, 10 bases remained unmatched. Here the CDR3 DNA reads TGCGCCAGCAGCCGGCAAAACGGACAGGGAGCTAACTATGGCTACACCTTC. This translates into CASSRQNGQGANYGYTF.

V is TRBV23-1 and J is TRBJ1-5; 7 bases are shared with TRBD1. TRBV23-1 has ORF status, its function being uncertain. This CDR3 is built from 17 residues. V was clipped by 6 bases and J by 2 bases; unmatched bases: 13. CDR3 region: CASSPTGSEQRNQPQHF. The CDR3 nucleotides are TGCGCCAGCAGCCCGACAGGGTCGGAGCAGCGCAATCAGCCCCAGCATTTT.

Relative to its sample, this clone is medium-sized. The chain recombines TRBV4-2 with TRBJ1-1; D is undetermined. The length of the CDR3 is 17 residues. V was trimmed by 1 base and J by 1 base, leaving 16 bases between them. Germline V gene data show CDR1 as LGHNA and CDR2 as YNFKEQ. CDR3 region: CASSQGPRQAANTEAFF. CDR3 sequence (DNA): TGTGCCAGCAGCCAAGGTCCCCGGCAGGCGGCGAACACTGAAGCTTTCTTT.

This clone appeared once. V gene TRBV6-6 combines with J gene TRBJ2-2; no definite D call. This CDR3 region has 14 residues. Trimming took off 0 bases at V and 8 bases at J, with 10 bases between the two ends. CDR1 and CDR2 (germline): MNHNY, SVGAGI (reference sequence). This chain's CDR3 is CASSYSSMEGELFF. The DNA of the CDR3 is TGTGCCAGCAGTTACTCGAGTATGGAAGGGGAGCTGTTTTTT.

V gene TRBV6-6 combines with J gene TRBJ1-1; D is unclear. This CDR3 region has 13 residues. Per germline, CDR1 MNHNY and CDR2 SVGAGI (reference sequence). V shed 5 bases and J shed 1 base, with 8 bases lying between them. This CDR3 reads CASSKDENTEAFF. The CDR3 nucleotides are TGTGCCAGCAGTAAAGACGAGAACACTGAAGCTTTCTTT.